What follows describes a single T cell receptor (beta chain). Additional DNA sequences in this sample encode the identical CDR3. Trimming removed 6 bases from V and 5 bases from J, with 8 bases in between. This CDR3 is 11 amino acids long. Germline V gives CDR1 MNHEY, CDR2 SVGAGI. This sample was included in a study of shared clonotypes between healthy human individuals. Some clones are missing from TCRdb's copy, which holds only in-frame ones; the method was immunoSEQ multiplex PCR. The table shows 2 million to 2.5 million clones, with more than 80% occurring only once. The clonotype originates from a man aged 18 to 29 in good health. Some clones in this sample may be carry-over from other donors' samples. J is TRBJ2-7 and V is TRBV6-5; a possible D gene is TRBD1 (5 bases). The sequencing sample was made of naive CD4+ T cells from PBMCs. Specified subset: CD45RA+ positively selected. CDR3: CASRVRDEQYF. The CDR3 region has the DNA TGTGCCAGCAGGGTCAGGGACGAGCAGTACTTC.